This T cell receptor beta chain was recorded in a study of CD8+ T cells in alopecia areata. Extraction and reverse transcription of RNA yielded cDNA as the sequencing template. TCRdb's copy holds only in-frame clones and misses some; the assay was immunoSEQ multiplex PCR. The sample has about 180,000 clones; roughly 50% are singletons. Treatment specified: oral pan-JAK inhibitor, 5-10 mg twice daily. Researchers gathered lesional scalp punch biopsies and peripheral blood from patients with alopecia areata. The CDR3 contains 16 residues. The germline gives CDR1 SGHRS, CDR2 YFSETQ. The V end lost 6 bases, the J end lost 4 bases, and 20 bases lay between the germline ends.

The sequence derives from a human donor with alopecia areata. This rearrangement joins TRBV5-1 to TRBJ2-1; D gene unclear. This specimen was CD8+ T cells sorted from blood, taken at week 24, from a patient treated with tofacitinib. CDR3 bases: TGCGCCAGCAAAGGGCCGGGCAAAGTAACTTACAATGAGCAGTTCTTC. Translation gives CASKGPGKVTYNEQFF.